This T cell receptor beta chain was recorded in a study of vaccination effects on CD4 cells after COVID-19. Overall study: Participants got two doses of BNT162b2 or mRNA-1273 vaccine.

Study results and limitations: Healthy vaccinees had only 1 of 255 vaccine-induced clones cross-react with common cold coronaviruses.

In this sample, this clone turned up a few times. The antigen is not known. Generated by immunoSEQ multiplex PCR, the TCRdb table keeps only in-frame clones and is missing some. Of about 28,000 clones listed, under 85% were seen once; the top ten hold around 30%. Using viral peptide pools, the ViraFEST assay grew out antigen-specific CD4+ T cells prior to sequencing. Upon completion of under eleven days in culture, CD4+ T cells were isolated. Recipients of the vaccine had no prior SARS-CoV-2 infection and negative nucleocapsid antibodies. In culture with around 10 IU/ml IL-2 and about 9.7 ug/ml peptides, PBMC were grown at a few million per well. Half the medium was swapped for IL-2 medium on days 3 and 7. This clonotype was obtained from a human donor who received a COVID-19 vaccine. Sequences were derived from CD4+ T cells from PBMCs cultured with SARS-CoV-2 spike peptides, sampled before COVID-19 vaccination.

The CDR3 nucleotides read TGTGCCAGCAGCGCAGGGACAGGGAGGACTGAAGCTTTCTTT. It is translated as CASSAGTGRTEAFF. The genes are TRBV11-2 and TRBJ1-1; 9 bases are shared with TRBD1. J lost 5 bases, V lost 5 bases, and 6 bases had no gene match. Germline lookup yields CDR1 SGHAT and CDR2 FQNNGV. CDR3 length: 14 residues.